Each of the 3 T cell receptor beta chains below was sequenced from the same sample in a study of cytomegalovirus exposure and HLA in healthy donors. A multiplex PCR was run with 60 Vbeta primers and 13 Jbeta primers. TCRdb's table, derived via immunoSEQ multiplex PCR, lists solely in-frame clones and lacks some. The sample has about 82,000 clones, roughly 88% seen once. The sample taken for sequencing was PBMCs. These receptors all come from a man between 65 and 80 years old in good health and CMV-seropositive.

The chain joins TRBV5-1 to TRBJ2-2; 10 nucleotides line up with TRBD1. The CDR3 loop spans 15 amino acids. V gave up 3 bases and J gave up 3 bases; unmatched junction bases: 2. Germline CDR1 is SGHRS and CDR2 is YFSETQ. This CDR3 reads CASSSGTGDTGELFF. DNA of the CDR3: TGCGCCAGCAGCTCCGGGACAGGGGACACCGGGGAGCTGTTTTTT.

The V gene is TRBV10-3, the J gene TRBJ2-1; 14 nucleotides align to TRBD2. The junction had 12 bases not matched to a gene; V was cut back by 5 bases and J by 9 bases. There are 17 residues in the CDR3. In germline, CDR1 is ENHRY, CDR2 SYGVKD. CDR3 loop: CAISKTSGGAWDSEQFF. The CDR3 DNA reads as TGTGCCATCAGTAAGACTAGCGGGGGGGCCTGGGACTCTGAGCAGTTCTTC.

The chain recombines TRBV29-1 with TRBJ2-5; D may be TRBD1 (6 bases). This CDR3 is 12 amino acids long. Germline-derived CDR1 and CDR2 are SQVTM and ANQGSEA. Trimming shortened V by 7 bases and J by 2 bases, and 11 bases separated the two germline ends. Written as DNA, the CDR3 is TGCAGCGCCGGGGACATTCAAGAGACCCAGTACTTC. It yields the protein CSAGDIQETQYF.